This TCR beta chain was sequenced for a study of blood T cell repertoires in COVID-19. Study details: Researchers got acute and convalescent COVID-19 samples from the United States, Italy and Spain. T cells, B-cell-depleted T cells, or PBMCs provided the cDNA or gDNA that served as material.

Residents of about 25 US areas, aged about 18 to 89 years, made up the participants. With 3 bases clipped from V and 9 bases from J, the junction kept 10 bases outside the gene matches. Looked up from germline, CDR1 is MNHEY and CDR2 is SMNVEV (reference sequence). This CDR3 is built from 15 residues. Authors' analysis steps: Scientists estimated how many nucleated cells there were by amplifying reference gene primers. Profiling relied on immunoSEQ multiplex PCR, and the TCRdb table lists in-frame clones only, not all of them. Clone size and V and J calls were adopted from that table, with D and trimming inferred from the DNA. The table lists hundreds of thousands of clones, about 91% of them singletons, with more than 1% in the top ten.

The source material was PBMCs or T cells enriched from blood (not recorded which). The rearrangement uses TRBV27 and TRBJ2-1; 8 bases are a match to TRBD1. This clonotype was obtained from a woman in her thirties or forties with acute COVID-19. This CDR3 is CASSFSGTGTGEQFF. In nucleotides, the CDR3 is TGTGCCAGCAGTTTCTCCGGGACAGGTACTGGTGAGCAGTTCTTC.